The source of this TCR beta chain is a study of T cell repertoires in ileal Crohn's disease. Regarding the study as a whole: Active smokers at surgery had more clonal expansions than non-smokers. High-frequency clones were more common in sorted CD8 than CD4 cells.

Around 0.55 micrograms of biopsy DNA per sample underwent TCRB immunosequencing. The data were produced by immunoSEQ multiplex PCR, yet TCRdb's version contains in-frame clones alone and is incomplete. The sample has roughly 9,600 clones, less than 85% seen once. In regard to this clone: Its antigen is not identified. In the same sample, other DNA sequences code for this CDR3.

This CDR3 is built from 12 residues. Germline loops: CDR1 ENHRY, CDR2 SYGVKD. Trimming stripped 8 bases from V and 5 bases from J, with 12 bases between. This TCR derives from an adult with Crohn's disease. This chain joins TRBV10-3 and TRBJ2-5; tentative D call: TRBD2 (5 bases). Sequenced sample: ileal tissue. DNA of the CDR3: TGTGCCATCTCTCAGTCGGGGGAGACCCAGTACTTC. Amino acid sequence: CAISQSGETQYF.